This T cell receptor beta chain came from a study of siplizumab effects on memory and regulatory T cells. TCRdb keeps only in-frame clones here, not all; method: immunoSEQ multiplex PCR. The sample lists roughly 100,000 clones, 92% seen once, with around 1.1% in the top ten. The CDR3 runs 13 residues. Germline loops: CDR1 SGHNT, CDR2 YYREEE (reference sequence). V gave up 1 base and J gave up 7 bases, with 9 bases separating them. The sequence came from a human donor in good health. This chain connects TRBV5-4 to TRBJ2-1; D ambiguous. Sequences were obtained from CD4+ T cells sorted from blood. The CDR3 DNA sequence: TGTGCCAGCAGCTTGATTGGTGGGAATGAGCAGTTCTTC. This sequence encodes CASSLIGGNEQFF.